The 4 T cell receptor beta chains given below trace back to one sample, sequenced in a study of blood T cell repertoires in COVID-19. Measured with immunoSEQ multiplex PCR; TCRdb has only the in-frame clones, and not every one. The sample contains about 140,000 clones, more than 85% of which appear only once. Sequencing input: peripheral blood. The source of these receptors is a man in his 60s with active or convalescent COVID-19.

The V gene is TRBV28, the J gene TRBJ1-5; 9 nucleotides agree with TRBD1. CDR3 length: 12 amino acids. Germline V lookup: CDR1 MDHEN, CDR2 SYDVKM. With 8 bases clipped from V and 7 bases from J, the junction kept 3 bases outside the gene matches. CDR3 sequence: CASGQGRQPQHF. The CDR3 region has the DNA TGTGCCAGCGGACAGGGGCGGCAGCCCCAGCATTTT. Full variable domain (rest looked up from reference TRBV28 and TRBJ1-5): DVKVTQSSRYLVKRTGEKVFLECVQDMDHENMFWYRQDPGLGLRLIYFSYDVKMKEKGDIPEGYSVSREKKERFSLILESASTNQTSMYLCASGQGRQPQHFGDGTRLSIL.

The chain has TRBV20-1 and TRBJ2-1, with D possibly matching TRBD1 (6 bases). The germline gives CDR1 DFQATT, CDR2 SNEGSKA (reference sequence). The CDR3 loop spans 13 amino acids. Trimming removed 3 bases from V and 5 bases from J, with 11 bases in between. CDR3 residues: CSASGRGDNEQFF. The DNA for the CDR3 is TGCAGTGCTAGTGGCAGGGGAGACAATGAGCAGTTCTTC.

This clone has a single count. The rearrangement uses TRBV21-1 and TRBJ1-2; no DNA check was done on the table's D call, TRBD1. TRBV21-1 is recorded as a pseudogene. This CDR3 contains 21 residues. The CDR3 DNA is TGTGCCAGCAGCAAAGTGGGATGGATTGGACAGGGTCGCGTAGAGGGGTATGGCTACACCTTC. It is translated as CASSKVGWIGQGRVEGYGYTF.

This clone has just one count. The genes are TRBV6-5 and TRBJ2-7, with 13 nucleotides matching TRBD2. After removal of 0 bases from V and 1 base from J, the junction contained 0 bases not matched to a gene. The CDR3 contains 16 residues. Germline CDR1 MNHEY, CDR2 SVGAGI. CDR3 sequence reads: CASSYSTSGRSYEQYF. In DNA form, the CDR3 reads TGTGCCAGCAGTTACTCGACTAGCGGGAGGTCCTACGAGCAGTACTTC.